These 4 T cell receptor beta chains originate from one sample sequenced in a study of tissue T cells after allogeneic stem cell transplantation. Sequencing was performed with immunoSEQ multiplex PCR; in TCRdb, only in-frame clones are kept and a portion is missing. The sample has roughly 5,000 clones; under 60% are singletons. Regarding time point: mouse harvest day 14 after allogeneic transplant. The graft held 10^6 splenic CD5+ T cells and 10^7 T-cell-depleted bone marrow cells. The source material was gut tissue. The receptors originated from a female BALB/c mouse given C57BL/6 T cells with graft-versus-host disease after an allogeneic hematopoietic cell transplant.

Regarding this clone: Mouse names are used for the genes. The read gets to within 1 residue of the CDR3 end, and the germline J gene fills in the rest. This chain links TRBV26 with TRBJ2-3, with TRBD2 matching over 9 bases. J lost 0 bases, V lost 6 bases, and 4 bases had no gene match. Germline V lookup: CDR1 KGHPV, CDR2 FQNQEV (reference sequence). The CDR3 totals 15 residues. The CDR3: CASRPGLGSAETLYF. Partial CDR3 DNA: TGTGCCAGCAGACCGGGACTGGGTAGTGCAGAAACGCTGTAT.

Remarks on this clone: The gene names given are mouse names. The CDR3 end is not reached by the read, which stops 1 residue before it; the germline J gene fills it in. The chain is built from TRBV26 and TRBJ2-3; tentatively, D is TRBD1 (6 bases). There are 14 residues in the CDR3. Germline V gene lookup returns CDR1 KGHPV and CDR2 FQNQEV (reference sequence). V was trimmed by 4 bases and J by 0 bases, leaving 8 bases between them. The CDR3 bases that were read are TGTGCCAGCAGTCGGACAGTTAGTGCAGAAACGCTGTAT. Translating gives CASSRTVSAETLY. The whole CDR3 is CASSRTVSAETLYF.

With respect to this clone: Gene names follow the mouse nomenclature. The read terminates 1 residue before the CDR3 end, so the remaining end is supplied by the germline J gene. V and J are TRBV12-2 and TRBJ2-3; D perhaps matches TRBD2 (6 bases). Germline CDR1 reads SGHLS; CDR2 reads HYDKME. CDR3 length: 13 amino acids. V shed 1 base and J shed 3 bases, with 7 bases lying between them. CDR3 DNA (partial): TGTGCCAGCTCTCTGGGGGGAGCAGAAACGCTGTAT. Encoded protein: CASSLGGAETLY. The full CDR3 sequence reads CASSLGGAETLYF.

Details on this clone: Gene names are the mouse ones. The read ends 1 residue shy of where the CDR3 ends; the end is completed using the germline J gene. V and J are TRBV13-2 and TRBJ2-5, with 9 nucleotides matching TRBD2. Per germline, CDR1 NNHNN and CDR2 SYGAGS (reference sequence). This CDR3 has 14 amino acids. Losses at the gene ends were 3 bases for V and 5 bases for J; bases not matched to a gene: 4. The CDR3 here is CASGGLGAIDTQYF. The sequenced CDR3 bases are TGTGCCAGCGGTGGACTGGGGGCTATAGACACCCAGTAC.